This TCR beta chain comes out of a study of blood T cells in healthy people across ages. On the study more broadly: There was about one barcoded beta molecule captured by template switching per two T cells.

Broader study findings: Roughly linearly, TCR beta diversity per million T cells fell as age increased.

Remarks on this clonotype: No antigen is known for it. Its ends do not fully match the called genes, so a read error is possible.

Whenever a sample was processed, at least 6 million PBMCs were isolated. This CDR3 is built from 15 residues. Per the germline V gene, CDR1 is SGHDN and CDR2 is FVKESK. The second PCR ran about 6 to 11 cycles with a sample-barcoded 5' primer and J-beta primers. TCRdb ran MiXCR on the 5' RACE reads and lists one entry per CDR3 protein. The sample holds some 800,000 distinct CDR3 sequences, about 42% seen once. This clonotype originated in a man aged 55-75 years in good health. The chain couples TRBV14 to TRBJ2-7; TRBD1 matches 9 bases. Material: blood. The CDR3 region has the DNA TGTGCCAGTAGCAAACAGGGGGCGCGGCCCTACGGGCAGTACTTC. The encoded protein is CASSKQGARPYGQYF.